This entry is about one TCR beta chain. These data belong to a study of blood T cell repertoires in COVID-19. About the research overall: Specimens from acute and convalescent COVID-19 originated in the United States, Italy and Spain.

Germline CDR1 reads MNHEY; CDR2 reads SMNVEV (reference sequence). The CDR3 consists of 16 residues. After removal of 4 bases from V and 3 bases from J, the junction contained 4 bases not matched to a gene. Authors' processing steps: Reference gene primer amplification gave estimated nucleated cell counts. The repertoire was sequenced with immunoSEQ multiplex PCR; TCRdb's copy has only in-frame clones and lacks some. For V, J and clone size, that table is used; D and trimming come from the DNA. The data show more than 85,000 clones, approximately 81% seen once. The receptor was derived from an older man with acute or convalescent COVID-19. The sample comprised peripheral blood. The chain recombines TRBV27 with TRBJ2-1, with 12 bases fitting TRBD2. In DNA form, the CDR3 reads TGTGCCAGCAGTTCCAGGACTAGCGGGAACTACAATGAGCAGTTCTTC. This encodes CASSSRTSGNYNEQFF.